This T cell receptor (beta chain) originates from a study of long-term antiretroviral therapy in people with HIV. Whole-study results and caveats: The repertoire was dominated at all time points by clones expanded before ART. Post-ART diversity increased but stayed below transplant donor controls. Against controls, HIV repertoires showed narrower ranges of CDR3 length.

HIV-positive participants were all treated in the United States. CDR3 length equals 15 residues. CDR1 and CDR2 from the germline V gene are LNHDA and SQIVND (reference sequence). The V end was cut by 3 bases, the J end by 1 base, with 12 bases between. Details on this clone: The antigen remains undetermined.

immunoSEQ v3.0 was run at survey level. Produced via immunoSEQ multiplex PCR; TCRdb's table is partial and in-frame only. The sample records about 20,000 clones, roughly 80% being singletons. The chain uses TRBV19 and TRBJ1-1; D unclear. The sequenced sample was unsorted PBMCs, obtained 0.6 years after starting antiretroviral therapy. This clonotype was sampled from a woman aged 18-29 years with HIV. In nucleotides, the CDR3 is TGTGCCAGTAGTATTAAGCCGGGAGGGAACACTGAAGCTTTCTTT. Its translation is CASSIKPGGNTEAFF.